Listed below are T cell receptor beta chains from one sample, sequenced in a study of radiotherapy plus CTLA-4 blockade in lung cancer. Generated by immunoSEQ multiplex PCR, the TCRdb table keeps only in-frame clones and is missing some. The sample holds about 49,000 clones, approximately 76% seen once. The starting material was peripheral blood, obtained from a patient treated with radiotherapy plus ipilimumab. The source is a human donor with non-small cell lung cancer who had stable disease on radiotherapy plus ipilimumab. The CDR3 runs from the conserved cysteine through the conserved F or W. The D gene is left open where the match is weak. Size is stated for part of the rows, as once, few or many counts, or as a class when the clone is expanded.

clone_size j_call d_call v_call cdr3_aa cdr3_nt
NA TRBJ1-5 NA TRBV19 CASSILRSDPSNQPQHF TGTGCCAGTAGTATTTTGCGATCGGATCCAAGCAATCAGCCCCAGCATTTT
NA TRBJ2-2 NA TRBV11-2 CASSLVGAGATGELFF TGTGCCAGCAGCTTAGTCGGGGCAGGGGCCACCGGGGAGCTGTTTTTT
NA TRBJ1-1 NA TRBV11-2 CASSLGRPRGVEWLVGFF TGTGCCAGCAGCTTAGGCCGGCCGCGGGGGGTGGAGTGGCTGGTGGGTTTCTTT
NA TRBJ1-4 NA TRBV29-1 CSATGPDSNEKLFF TGCAGCGCGACTGGGCCAGACTCTAATGAAAAACTGTTTTTT
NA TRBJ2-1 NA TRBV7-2 CASSLFGGGLSNEQFF TGTGCCAGCAGCTTATTTGGTGGGGGGCTGTCAAATGAGCAGTTCTTC
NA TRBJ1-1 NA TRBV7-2 CASSSGVGRTEAFF TGTGCCAGCAGCTCGGGAGTGGGGCGCACTGAAGCTTTCTTT
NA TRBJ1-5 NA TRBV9 CASSVVAGAGARNQPQHF TGCGCCAGCAGCGTAGTCGCTGGGGCAGGGGCACGCAATCAGCCCCAGCATTTT
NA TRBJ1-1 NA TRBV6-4 CASSDSVAGEAFF TGTGCCAGCAGTGACTCAGTTGCGGGTGAAGCTTTCTTT
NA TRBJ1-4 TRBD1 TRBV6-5 CASSYSTGQGGEKLFF TGTGCCAGCAGTTACTCGACGGGACAGGGGGGAGAAAAACTGTTTTTT
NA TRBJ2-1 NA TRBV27 CASSFERSSYNEQFF TGTGCCAGCAGTTTTGAAAGGAGCTCCTACAATGAGCAGTTCTTC
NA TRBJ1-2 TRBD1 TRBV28 CASSQGQVYGYTF TGTGCCAGCAGTCAGGGACAGGTCTATGGCTACACCTTC
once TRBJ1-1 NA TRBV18 CASSPSQMANTEAFF TGTGCCAGCTCACCAAGTCAAATGGCAAACACTGAAGCTTTCTTT
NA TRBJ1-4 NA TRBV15 CATSIGGIEKLFF TGTGCCACCAGCATCGGAGGGATTGAAAAACTGTTTTTT
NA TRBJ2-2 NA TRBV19 CASSGTVTGELFF TGTGCCAGTAGTGGGACGGTCACCGGGGAGCTGTTTTTT
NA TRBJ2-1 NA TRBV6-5 CASSSRGRVNEQFF TGTGCCAGCAGTTCCAGGGGCCGAGTCAATGAGCAGTTCTTC